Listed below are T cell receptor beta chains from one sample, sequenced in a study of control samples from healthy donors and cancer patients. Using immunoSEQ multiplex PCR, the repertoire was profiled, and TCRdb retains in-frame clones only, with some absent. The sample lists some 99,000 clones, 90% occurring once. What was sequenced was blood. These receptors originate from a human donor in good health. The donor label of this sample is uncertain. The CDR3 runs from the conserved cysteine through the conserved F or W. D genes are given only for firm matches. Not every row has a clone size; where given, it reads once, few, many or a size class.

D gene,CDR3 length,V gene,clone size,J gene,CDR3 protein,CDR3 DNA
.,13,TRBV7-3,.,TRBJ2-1,CASSPQEYNEQFF,TGTGCCAGCAGCCCACAGGAGTACAATGAGCAGTTCTTC
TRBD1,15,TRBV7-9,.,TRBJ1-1,CASSFPLGDSDDAFF,TGTGCCAGCAGCTTCCCCCTTGGGGACAGCGACGATGCTTTCTTT
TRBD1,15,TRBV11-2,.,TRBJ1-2,CASSSYPDRDYGYTF,TGTGCCAGCAGCTCATACCCCGACAGGGACTATGGCTACACCTTC
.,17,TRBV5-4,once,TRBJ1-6,CASSFSSGTVYNSPLHF,TGTGCCAGCAGCTTCTCTTCCGGGACGGTGTATAATTCACCCCTCCACTTT
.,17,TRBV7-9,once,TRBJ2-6,CATPRGEAYSGANVLTF,TGTGCCACCCCGAGAGGGGAAGCTTACTCTGGGGCCAACGTCCTGACTTTC
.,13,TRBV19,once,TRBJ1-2,CASSIAGGDGYTF,TGTGCCAGTAGTATTGCCGGGGGAGATGGCTACACCTTC
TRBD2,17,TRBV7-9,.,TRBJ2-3,CASSQARRGASTDTQYF,TGTGCCAGCAGCCAGGCAAGGCGGGGGGCTAGCACAGATACGCAGTATTTT
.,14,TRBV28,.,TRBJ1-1,CASSTEGGNTEAFF,TGTGCCAGCAGTACAGAGGGGGGGAACACTGAAGCTTTCTTT
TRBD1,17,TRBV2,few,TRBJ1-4,CASSEGPKTGGSEKLFF,TGTGCCAGCAGTGAGGGACCGAAGACAGGGGGTTCTGAAAAACTGTTTTTT
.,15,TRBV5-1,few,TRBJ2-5,CASSLIGQSTETQYF,TGCGCCAGCAGCTTGATCGGACAGTCAACTGAGACCCAGTACTTC
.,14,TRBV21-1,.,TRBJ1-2,CASSSRSSIYGYTF,TGTGCCAGCAGCTCGAGGAGCTCCATTTATGGCTACACCTTC
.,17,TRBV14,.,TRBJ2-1,CASSQGSTGRTYNEQFF,TGTGCCAGCAGCCAAGGATCGACGGGCCGAACCTACAATGAGCAGTTCTTC
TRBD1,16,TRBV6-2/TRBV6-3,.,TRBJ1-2,CASSRTGTGAHYGYTF,TGTGCCAGCAGCCGAACCGGGACAGGGGCTCACTATGGCTACACCTTC
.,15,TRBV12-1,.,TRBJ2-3,CASNQRSGTTDTQYF,TGTGCCAGCAACCAGAGATCCGGTACCACAGATACGCAGTATTTT
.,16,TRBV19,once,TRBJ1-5,CASSIVGERGNQPQHF,TGTGCCAGTAGTATCGTAGGAGAGAGAGGCAATCAGCCCCAGCATTTT
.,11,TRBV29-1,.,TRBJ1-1,CSGYTDTEAFF,TGCAGCGGTTACACCGACACTGAAGCTTTCTTT
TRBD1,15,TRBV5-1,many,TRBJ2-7,CASSFAGGVFYEQYF,TGCGCCAGCAGCTTCGCAGGGGGAGTTTTCTACGAGCAGTACTTC